Sequencing of this TCR beta chain was carried out in a study of T cells after yellow fever vaccination. There are 16 residues in the CDR3. The germline V gene has CDR1 LGHNA and CDR2 YSLEER. V was cut by 4 bases and J by 7 bases, with 17 bases left in between. The sample holds many counts of this clonotype. Its cognate antigen is unknown. Points from the study as a whole: After the booster, about 95% of CD4 and 88% of CD8 primary-response clones were re-detected. The secondary T-cell response peaked on day 5, not day 15, but was weaker. Although most clonotypes did not, a small share appeared in both CD4 and CD8 compartments.

TCR cDNA was made by 5'RACE template switching, adding a universal primer site and UMIs. TCRdb called the 5' RACE reads again in MiXCR, with one record for every CDR3 protein. The sample lists under 200,000 distinct CDR3 sequences; more than 5.5% were seen once. The sample here was CD4+ T cells sorted from PBMCs, taken around 5 days after the first yellow fever vaccination. This receptor was obtained from a man aged 18 to 30 who received the YFV17D yellow fever vaccine. The J gene is TRBJ2-6, the V gene TRBV4-3, with a possible D match to TRBD1 (5 bases). CDR3 loop: CASSPSARGRANVLTF. In DNA, the CDR3 is TGCGCCAGCAGCCCTTCTGCAAGGGGAAGAGCCAACGTCCTGACTTTC.